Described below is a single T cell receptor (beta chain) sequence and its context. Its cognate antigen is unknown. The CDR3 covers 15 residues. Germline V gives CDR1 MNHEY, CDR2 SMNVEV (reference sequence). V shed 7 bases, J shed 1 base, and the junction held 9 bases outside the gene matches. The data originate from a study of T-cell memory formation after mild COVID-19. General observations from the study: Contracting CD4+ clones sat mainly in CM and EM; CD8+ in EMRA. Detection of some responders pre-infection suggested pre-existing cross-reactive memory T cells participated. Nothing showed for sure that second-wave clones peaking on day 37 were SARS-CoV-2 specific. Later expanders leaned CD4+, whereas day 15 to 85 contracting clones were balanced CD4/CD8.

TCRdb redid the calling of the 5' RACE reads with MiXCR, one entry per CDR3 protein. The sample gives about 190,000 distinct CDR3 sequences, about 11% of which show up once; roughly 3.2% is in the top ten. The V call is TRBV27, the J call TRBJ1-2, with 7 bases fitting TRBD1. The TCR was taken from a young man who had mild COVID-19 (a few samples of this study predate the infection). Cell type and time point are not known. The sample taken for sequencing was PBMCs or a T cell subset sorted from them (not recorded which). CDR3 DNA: TGTGCCAGCAAGCCCCTAGGGGGCGATAACTATGGCTACACCTTC. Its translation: CASKPLGGDNYGYTF.